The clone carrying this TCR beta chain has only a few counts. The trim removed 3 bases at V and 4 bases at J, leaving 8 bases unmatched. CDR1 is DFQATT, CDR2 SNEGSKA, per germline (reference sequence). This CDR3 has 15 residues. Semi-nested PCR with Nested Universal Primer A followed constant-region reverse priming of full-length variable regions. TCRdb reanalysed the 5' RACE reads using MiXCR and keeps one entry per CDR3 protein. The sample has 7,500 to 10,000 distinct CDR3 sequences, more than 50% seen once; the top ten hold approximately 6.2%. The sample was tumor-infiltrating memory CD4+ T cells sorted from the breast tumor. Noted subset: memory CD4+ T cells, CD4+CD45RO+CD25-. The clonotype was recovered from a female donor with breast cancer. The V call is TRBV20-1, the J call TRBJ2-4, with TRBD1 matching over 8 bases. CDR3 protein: CSASRSGQGKNIQYF. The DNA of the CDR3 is TGCAGTGCTAGTCGGTCTGGACAGGGAAAAAACATTCAGTACTTC.